The 22 T cell receptor beta chains in this list originate from one sample, sequenced in a study of blood T cell repertoires in COVID-19. Produced via immunoSEQ multiplex PCR; TCRdb's table is partial and in-frame only. The table has 200,000 to 300,000 clones, 75% to 90% seen once; the top ten hold over 4%. What was sequenced was PBMCs or T cells enriched from blood (not recorded which). The source of these receptors is a woman aged 30 to 39 who had recovered from COVID-19.

Remarks on this clone: The sample holds other DNA sequences that translate to the same CDR3. V gene TRBV30 combines with J gene TRBJ2-3; TRBD2 aligns across 12 bases. Germline trimming cut 3 bases from V and 6 bases from J; bases unmatched to any gene: 10. The CDR3 loop spans 16 amino acids. Germline V lookup: CDR1 GTSNPN, CDR2 SVGIG (reference sequence). The CDR3: CAWSPGLAGGGDTQYF. The CDR3 nucleotides read TGTGCCTGGAGCCCCGGGCTAGCGGGAGGGGGGGATACGCAGTATTTT.

The table lists this clone with a count of one. V is TRBV6-4 and J is TRBJ2-3; 7 bases agree with TRBD2. The germline V gene has CDR1 MRHNA and CDR2 SNTAGT. V gave up 5 bases and J gave up 2 bases; unmatched junction bases: 4. The CDR3 spans 14 residues. The DNA for the CDR3 is TGTGCCAGCAGTAGCGGGACCCTCACAGATACGCAGTATTTT. Encoded protein: CASSSGTLTDTQYF.

The chain joins TRBV30 to TRBJ1-2; maybe TRBD1 (5 bases). Germline values: CDR1 GTSNPN, CDR2 SVGIG (reference sequence). V was clipped by 0 bases and J by 2 bases, with 13 bases between them. This CDR3 is built from 15 residues. The CDR3 DNA is TGTGCCTGGAGTGTACCAGGGCCTGGGAACTATGGCTACACCTTC. Translating it yields CAWSVPGPGNYGYTF.

This chain connects TRBV5-1 to TRBJ1-2; 7 nucleotides match TRBD1. The germline gives CDR1 SGHRS, CDR2 YFSETQ. V shed 3 bases and J 1 base; nucleotides not matched to a gene: 6. This CDR3 is built from 15 residues. For the CDR3, the DNA is TGCGCCAGCAGCTCCGGGACAGTCTTTAACTATGGCTACACCTTC. Protein: CASSSGTVFNYGYTF.

The CDR3 DNA follows: TGTGCCAGCAGCGTAGCGGGAAGCGGGAGATTCACCGGGGAGCTGTTTTTT. The encoded protein is CASSVAGSGRFTGELFF. The chain employs TRBV9 and TRBJ2-2; 8 positions match TRBD2. With 0 bases clipped from V and 4 bases from J, the junction kept 8 bases outside the gene matches. Germline CDR1 SGDLS, CDR2 YYNGEE. The CDR3 is 17 residues long.

The chain recombines TRBV7-3 with TRBJ2-2; no definite D call. From germline, CDR1 is SGHTA and CDR2 FQGTGA. Trimming pared 4 bases from V and 0 bases from J, leaving 12 bases between. CDR3 length: 16 residues. The CDR3 nucleotides read TGTGCCAGCAGCTACGTGGCAGGCGCGAACACCGGGGAGCTGTTTTTT. Encoded protein: CASSYVAGANTGELFF.

In this sample, this clone turned up a few times. V usage is TRBV7-2 and J usage is TRBJ2-1, with 7 positions matching TRBD2. V was pared by 6 bases and J by 1 base, with 9 bases of the junction left unmatched. The germline V gene encodes CDR1 SGHTA and CDR2 FQGNSA. This CDR3 region has 16 residues. DNA of the CDR3: TGTGCCAGCAGGGGCGGGACTACGCGATCCTACAATGAGCAGTTCTTC. Its protein is CASRGGTTRSYNEQFF.

This sequence joins TRBV4-1 and TRBJ1-2; 7 bases align to TRBD1. The CDR3 covers 14 residues. Looked up from germline, CDR1 is MGHRA and CDR2 is YSYEKL. Losses at the gene ends were 1 base for V and 9 bases for J; bases not matched to a gene: 8. CDR3 protein: CASSQGQGVRRYTF. The DNA of the CDR3 is TGCGCCAGCAGCCAAGGACAGGGCGTTCGGCGCTACACCTTC.

This clone is a singleton in its sample. The chain uses TRBV5-5 and TRBJ2-4, with 7 bases fitting TRBD2. CDR3 length: 16 residues. Germline V gene data show CDR1 as SGHKS and CDR2 as YYEKEE (reference sequence). V lost 4 bases to trimming and J lost 7 bases; unmatched junction nucleotides: 14. The CDR3: CASSSRDWRGRNIQYF. The CDR3 region has the DNA TGTGCCAGCAGCAGCCGGGACTGGCGGGGGAGGAACATTCAGTACTTC.

The V gene is TRBV5-1, the J gene TRBJ2-3, with D tentatively TRBD2 (5 bases). Per the germline V gene, CDR1 is SGHRS and CDR2 is YFSETQ. Trimming shortened V by 5 bases and J by 5 bases, and 15 bases separated the two germline ends. This CDR3 is 14 amino acids long. For the CDR3, the DNA is TGCGCCAGCAGTCCCCCAGCGGAAGGAGATACGCAGTATTTT. It specifies CASSPPAEGDTQYF.

The chain uses TRBV7-2 and TRBJ2-2, with 10 bases fitting TRBD2. After removal of 4 bases from V and 1 base from J, the junction contained 9 bases not matched to a gene. Per the germline V gene, CDR1 is SGHTA and CDR2 is FQGNSA. The CDR3 spans 18 residues. The CDR3 DNA follows: TGTGCCAGCAGCTACTCGCATCGACTAGCGGGGAACACCGGGGAGCTGTTTTTT. It encodes CASSYSHRLAGNTGELFF.

This clone has just a few counts. The genes are TRBV27 and TRBJ1-1; 8 bases match TRBD1. V was pared by 5 bases and J by 1 base, with 9 bases of the junction left unmatched. There are 16 residues in the CDR3. Germline lookup yields CDR1 MNHEY and CDR2 SMNVEV (reference sequence). The CDR3 DNA follows: TGTGCCAGCAGTACCCGGACAGGGACGAGGAACACTGAAGCTTTCTTT. This sequence encodes CASSTRTGTRNTEAFF.

In its sample, this clone was seen once. The chain employs TRBV3-1 (or the pseudogene TRBV3-2) and TRBJ1-1; no firm D call. CDR1 and CDR2 from the germline V gene are LGHDT and YNNKEL (reference sequence). Trimming stripped 0 bases from V and 3 bases from J, with 5 bases between. This CDR3 has 13 residues. The CDR3 loop is CASSQDLYTEAFF. CDR3 in DNA: TGTGCCAGCAGCCAAGATCTGTACACTGAAGCTTTCTTT.

The V gene is TRBV3-1 (or the pseudogene TRBV3-2), the J gene TRBJ1-2, with 9 bases that match TRBD1. The CDR3 loop spans 15 amino acids. Germline V CDR1 and CDR2: LGHDT, YNNKEL (reference sequence). Trimming took 4 bases from V and 3 from J; bases not matched to a gene: 6. CDR3 sequence (DNA): TGTGCCAGCAGCCCTGGGGACAGGGCCTACTATGGCTACACCTTC. Protein sequence: CASSPGDRAYYGYTF.

This chain uses TRBV7-2 with TRBJ2-5; 7 nucleotides line up with TRBD1. Germline V lookup: CDR1 SGHTA, CDR2 FQGNSA. The V gene end was trimmed by 5 bases and the J gene end by 3 bases; junction bases not matched to a gene: 6. The CDR3 extends over 14 amino acids. CDR3: CASSSRQGKETQYF. The CDR3 nucleotides are TGTGCCAGCAGCAGCCGACAGGGAAAAGAGACCCAGTACTTC.

The V and J genes are TRBV4-3 and TRBJ2-7, with 8 bases fitting TRBD1. This CDR3 region has 16 residues. From germline, CDR1 is LGHNA and CDR2 YSLEER. Trimming at V came to 2 bases and at J to 7 bases, leaving 13 bases not matched to a gene. CDR3 region: CASSQTQTPRGLEQYF. The DNA of the CDR3 is TGCGCCAGCAGCCAAACACAAACCCCCAGGGGGCTAGAGCAGTACTTC.

V gene TRBV3-1 (or the pseudogene TRBV3-2) combines with J gene TRBJ2-1; D gene ambiguous. V shed 2 bases and J shed 2 bases, with 13 bases lying between them. The CDR3 totals 16 residues. Germline lookup yields CDR1 LGHDT and CDR2 YNNKEL (reference sequence). In DNA, the CDR3 is TGTGCCAGCAGCCAACTATATTACAGCCCCTACAATGAGCAGTTCTTC. This encodes CASSQLYYSPYNEQFF.

J is TRBJ2-7 and V is TRBV27; D possibly corresponds to TRBD2 (6 bases). This CDR3 has 15 amino acids. CDR1 is MNHEY, CDR2 SMNVEV, per germline (reference sequence). The V end was cut by 6 bases, the J end by 2 bases, with 17 bases between. This CDR3 is CASRSAGLRTYEQYF. The CDR3 DNA is TGTGCCAGCAGAAGCGCGGGATTAAGGACCTACGAGCAGTACTTC.

The chain joins TRBV2 to TRBJ2-5, with TRBD1 matching over 7 bases. Germline CDR1 is SNHLY and CDR2 is FYNNEI. This CDR3 is 15 amino acids long. After removal of 3 bases from V and 4 bases from J, the junction contained 8 bases not matched to a gene. Here the CDR3 DNA reads TGTGCCAGCAGTGACCTTCGGACAGGCCTAGAGACCCAGTACTTC. This gives the protein CASSDLRTGLETQYF.

The rearrangement links TRBV28 to TRBJ1-1; TRBD1 is a possible D gene (5 bases). The CDR3 extends over 15 amino acids. Trimming pared 3 bases from V and 2 bases from J, leaving 13 bases between. The germline V gene encodes CDR1 MDHEN and CDR2 SYDVKM. The CDR3 DNA is TGTGCCAGCAGTTTGCCCTGGGGCACCAACACTGAAGCTTTCTTT. Protein sequence: CASSLPWGTNTEAFF.

This rearrangement joins TRBV9 to TRBJ1-2; D is unclear. This CDR3 region has 13 residues. With 0 bases removed from V and 1 base from J, the gap between germline ends came to 4 bases. Germline assignment: CDR1 SGDLS and CDR2 YYNGEE. CDR3 amino acids: CASSVDNNYGYTF. Written as DNA, the CDR3 is TGTGCCAGCAGCGTAGATAATAACTATGGCTACACCTTC.

This clone was recorded a few times. The rearrangement links TRBV10-3 to TRBJ2-7; D is possibly TRBD1 (6 bases). The CDR3 length is 15 residues. Germline CDR1 is ENHRY and CDR2 is SYGVKD. With 4 bases removed from V and 4 bases from J, the gap between germline ends came to 17 bases. CDR3: CAISGVDRWGYEQYF. CDR3 DNA: TGTGCCATCAGTGGGGTCGACAGGTGGGGATACGAGCAGTACTTC.